These 2 T cell receptor beta chains came from one sample sequenced in a study of control samples from healthy donors and cancer patients. Sequencing used immunoSEQ multiplex PCR; TCRdb keeps in-frame clones, though not all of them. Counted here are around 90,000 clones, roughly nine tenths occurring once; the ten biggest clones make up under 25%. The specimen sequenced was blood. These receptors all come from a man aged 25 to 40 in good health.

V usage is TRBV5-6 and J usage is TRBJ2-7, with a tentative D call TRBD1 (6 bases). The V gene lost 4 bases and the J gene lost 6 bases, with 14 bases spanning the gap. Per germline, CDR1 SGHDT and CDR2 YYEEEE. CDR3 size: 13 residues. CDR3 region: CASSRDRQGEQYV. CDR3 nucleotides: TGTGCCAGCAGCCGTGACAGGCAGGGCGAGCAGTACGTC.

This chain joins TRBV5-6 and TRBJ2-7; D unclear. CDR3 length equals 14 residues. Trimming left V 2 bases short and J 5 bases short, with 14 bases between. Germline V lookup: CDR1 SGHDT, CDR2 YYEEEE. In DNA form, the CDR3 reads TGTGCCAGCAGCTTAGGCCTCTCTCGCGACGAGCAGTACTTC. Translation: CASSLGLSRDEQYF.